This T cell receptor (beta chain) was captured by sequencing in a study of blood T cell repertoires in COVID-19. Study details: The United States, Italy and Spain provided the acute and convalescent COVID-19 samples. Nucleic acid was either cDNA or gDNA, and it came from T cells, B-cell-depleted T cells, or PBMCs.

One Seattle source followed patients from active infection through their disease course. Between the trimmed V and J ends, which lost 1 base and 3 bases, there was a span of 9 bases. This CDR3 has 14 amino acids. CDR1 and CDR2 (germline): SEHNR, FQNEAQ (reference sequence). In the authors' methods: Reference gene primer amplification yielded estimated nucleated cell counts. Produced via immunoSEQ multiplex PCR; TCRdb's table is partial and in-frame only. V, J and clone size are those of that table, while D and trimming were read from the DNA. Among 100,000 or so clones listed, roughly 92% were seen once.

Sequenced: peripheral blood. The chain couples TRBV7-9 to TRBJ1-1; D is unclear. The clonotype was recovered from a woman aged 45-59 years with COVID-19, enrolled during active disease. CDR3 region: CASSLVGVDTEAFF. Here the CDR3 DNA reads TGTGCCAGCAGCTTAGTCGGGGTGGACACTGAAGCTTTCTTT.